This is a list of T cell receptor beta chains from one sample in a study of Graves' ophthalmopathy and Graves' hyperthyroidism. TCRdb processed the multiplex PCR reads anew with MiXCR; each CDR3 protein has one entry. The sample shows 220,000 or so distinct CDR3 sequences, about 22% of them seen only once. Material: peripheral blood. These TCRs come from a woman in her forties or fifties with Graves' ophthalmopathy. Each CDR3 is given with its conserved first and last residue. The order of the fields is V gene, J gene, CDR3 protein.

>TRBV7-2|TRBJ1-1
CASSSTLRYTEAFF
>TRBV11-3|TRBJ1-2
CASSLRHYTF
>TRBV4-3|TRBJ1-6
CASSQEDPQGDSPLHF
>TRBV20-1|TRBJ1-1
CSARDRPNTEAFF
>TRBV12-3/TRBV12-4|TRBJ1-1
CASSLVGRGWTEAFF
>TRBV9|TRBJ1-2
CASSVDPGLINGYTF
>TRBV6-2/TRBV6-3|TRBJ1-5
CASSTEWSNQPQHF
>TRBV27|TRBJ2-2
CASSPLSNTGELFF
>TRBV5-1|TRBJ2-2
CASSLRTGNAGELFF
>TRBV12-3/TRBV12-4|TRBJ2-7
CASSVRGFRATFYEQYF
>TRBV30|TRBJ2-7
CAWSGKHEQYF
>TRBV2|TRBJ2-5
CASIRDRGGETQYF
>TRBV27|TRBJ2-7
CASSLSGEQYF
>TRBV11-1|TRBJ2-7
CASSLTGLSPSEQYF
>TRBV6-2/TRBV6-3|TRBJ1-6
CASSYDRPSYNSPLHF
>TRBV4-2|TRBJ2-7
CASSPVSLAAYEQYF
>TRBV5-1|TRBJ2-3
CASSLAASGSDTQYF